What follows are 12 T cell receptor beta chains derived from one specimen sequenced in a study of immune cell composition in non-small cell lung cancer (dated by TCRdb to 2016 to 2017). Library creation used the immunoSEQ multiplex PCR assay. TCRdb took over this immuneACCESS table, retaining in-frame rearrangements with V and J assigned. Such tables are incomplete; in checked studies, under half of the missing clones stem from an unresolved V gene, and the remainder is unexplained. This sample comprises approximately 14,000 clones, approximately 80% of them detected only once. Roughly an eighth of the sample belongs to the ten largest clones. Sequenced material: lung tumor tissue. These receptors all stem from a human donor with non-small cell lung cancer.

The V call is TRBV5-1, the J call TRBJ2-3, with 11 bases identical to TRBD2. Germline V gene data show CDR1 as SGHRS and CDR2 as YFSETQ. Trimming took 4 bases from V and 2 from J; bases not matched to a gene: 9. The CDR3 sequence is 17 residues long. The DNA for the CDR3 is TGCGCCAGCAGCCCCGGGACTAGCGGAGACTTCACAGATACGCAGTATTTT. Protein product: CASSPGTSGDFTDTQYF.

This sequence joins TRBV6-1 and TRBJ2-7; TRBD1 aligns across 9 bases. This CDR3 has 15 amino acids. The V gene's germline CDR1 is MNHNS and CDR2 SASEGT. With 4 bases clipped from V and 3 bases from J, the junction kept 7 bases outside the gene matches. The CDR3 nucleotides read TGTGCCAGCAGTGCCCGGACAGGGGAAGGCTACGAGCAGTACTTC. Its protein is CASSARTGEGYEQYF.

This chain links TRBV7-2 with TRBJ2-7, with a tentative D call TRBD1 (5 bases). Germline V CDR1 and CDR2: SGHTA, FQGNSA. The V and J ends lost 1 base and 2 bases respectively, with 12 bases between them. The CDR3 is 15 residues long. The DNA of the CDR3 is TGTGCCAGCAGCTTAGAGCAGGGTCCCACCTACGAGCAGTACTTC. It is translated as CASSLEQGPTYEQYF.

The chain carries TRBV11-3 and TRBJ2-7, with 8 bases aligning to TRBD2. Germline V gene sequence: CDR1 SGHNT, CDR2 YENEEA. V shed 5 bases, J shed 5 bases, and the junction held 8 bases outside the gene matches. The CDR3 consists of 14 residues. CDR3 in DNA: TGTGCCAGCAGCCTTTCGGGGGGGAACAACGAGCAGTACTTC. It is translated as CASSLSGGNNEQYF.

The chain combines TRBV2 with TRBJ2-3; 8 bases are a match to TRBD1. Germline CDR1 is SNHLY and CDR2 is FYNNEI. V trimming: 7 bases; J trimming: 4 bases; junction bases outside the gene matches: 1. This CDR3 is 12 amino acids long. This chain's CDR3 is CASKDRADTQYF. In DNA form, the CDR3 reads TGTGCCAGCAAGGACAGGGCAGATACGCAGTATTTT.

The chain recombines TRBV7-9 with TRBJ1-3, with 7 bases fitting TRBD1. The V and J ends lost 3 bases and 0 bases, in that order; junction bases with no gene match: 2. The CDR3 is 15 residues long. Germline V gene sequence: CDR1 SEHNR, CDR2 FQNEAQ (reference sequence). CDR3 sequence: CASSLGQHSGNTIYF. The CDR3 DNA is TGTGCCAGCAGCTTGGGACAGCACTCTGGAAACACCATATATTTT.

This chain links TRBV19 with TRBJ2-2, with 7 bases that match TRBD2. This CDR3 is built from 14 residues. Looked up from germline, CDR1 is LNHDA and CDR2 is SQIVND (reference sequence). Unmatched junction bases numbered 4, after V lost 1 base and J lost 8 bases. The CDR3 sequence: CASSIGGSWGELFF. CDR3 coding DNA: TGTGCCAGTAGTATAGGCGGGAGCTGGGGGGAGCTGTTTTTT.

A single count supports this clone. The chain uses TRBV5-4 and TRBJ1-2; TRBD1 matches 9 bases. The CDR3 has 14 residues. Trimming at V came to 2 bases and at J to 7 bases, leaving 6 bases not matched to a gene. The germline V gene encodes CDR1 SGHNT and CDR2 YYREEE (reference sequence). The CDR3 DNA reads TGTGCCAGCAGCTTCGGACAGGGGTGGGGTGGCTACACCTTC. It yields the protein CASSFGQGWGGYTF.

This chain links TRBV6-1 with TRBJ1-3; D is ambiguous. The germline V and J ends were trimmed by 6 bases and 0 bases, with 9 bases remaining between them. The CDR3 length is 14 residues. Per the germline V gene, CDR1 is MNHNS and CDR2 is SASEGT. The CDR3 loop reads CASRDRGSGNTIYF. The CDR3 DNA sequence: TGTGCCAGCAGAGACCGCGGCTCTGGAAACACCATATATTTT.

V gene TRBV27 combines with J gene TRBJ2-3, with a possible D match to TRBD2 (6 bases). V dropped 4 bases and J dropped 5 bases, with 13 bases sitting between them. Germline lookup yields CDR1 MNHEY and CDR2 SMNVEV (reference sequence). The CDR3 runs to 14 residues. CDR3: CASSSPGSRDTQYF. CDR3 nucleotide sequence: TGTGCCAGCAGTTCCCCCGGGAGCCGAGATACGCAGTATTTT.

This clone was detected a few times. The chain combines TRBV5-1 with TRBJ2-6; unclear D gene. V was pared by 3 bases and J by 4 bases, with 2 bases between. The CDR3 sequence is 12 residues long. CDR1 is SGHRS and CDR2 is YFSETQ in the germline V gene. CDR3 nucleotides: TGCGCCAGCAGCTCGGGGGCCAACGTCCTGACTTTC. Translation: CASSSGANVLTF.

Only a few counts were recorded for this clone. The chain employs TRBV2 and TRBJ1-6; the match to TRBD1 covers 7 bases. CDR1 is SNHLY and CDR2 is FYNNEI in the germline V gene. This CDR3 is 15 amino acids long. The V and J ends lost 7 bases and 10 bases, in that order; junction bases with no gene match: 13. The CDR3 sequence: CASTGGGRVRSPLHF. CDR3 sequence (DNA): TGTGCCAGCACGGGAGGGGGCAGGGTACGGTCACCCCTCCACTTT.